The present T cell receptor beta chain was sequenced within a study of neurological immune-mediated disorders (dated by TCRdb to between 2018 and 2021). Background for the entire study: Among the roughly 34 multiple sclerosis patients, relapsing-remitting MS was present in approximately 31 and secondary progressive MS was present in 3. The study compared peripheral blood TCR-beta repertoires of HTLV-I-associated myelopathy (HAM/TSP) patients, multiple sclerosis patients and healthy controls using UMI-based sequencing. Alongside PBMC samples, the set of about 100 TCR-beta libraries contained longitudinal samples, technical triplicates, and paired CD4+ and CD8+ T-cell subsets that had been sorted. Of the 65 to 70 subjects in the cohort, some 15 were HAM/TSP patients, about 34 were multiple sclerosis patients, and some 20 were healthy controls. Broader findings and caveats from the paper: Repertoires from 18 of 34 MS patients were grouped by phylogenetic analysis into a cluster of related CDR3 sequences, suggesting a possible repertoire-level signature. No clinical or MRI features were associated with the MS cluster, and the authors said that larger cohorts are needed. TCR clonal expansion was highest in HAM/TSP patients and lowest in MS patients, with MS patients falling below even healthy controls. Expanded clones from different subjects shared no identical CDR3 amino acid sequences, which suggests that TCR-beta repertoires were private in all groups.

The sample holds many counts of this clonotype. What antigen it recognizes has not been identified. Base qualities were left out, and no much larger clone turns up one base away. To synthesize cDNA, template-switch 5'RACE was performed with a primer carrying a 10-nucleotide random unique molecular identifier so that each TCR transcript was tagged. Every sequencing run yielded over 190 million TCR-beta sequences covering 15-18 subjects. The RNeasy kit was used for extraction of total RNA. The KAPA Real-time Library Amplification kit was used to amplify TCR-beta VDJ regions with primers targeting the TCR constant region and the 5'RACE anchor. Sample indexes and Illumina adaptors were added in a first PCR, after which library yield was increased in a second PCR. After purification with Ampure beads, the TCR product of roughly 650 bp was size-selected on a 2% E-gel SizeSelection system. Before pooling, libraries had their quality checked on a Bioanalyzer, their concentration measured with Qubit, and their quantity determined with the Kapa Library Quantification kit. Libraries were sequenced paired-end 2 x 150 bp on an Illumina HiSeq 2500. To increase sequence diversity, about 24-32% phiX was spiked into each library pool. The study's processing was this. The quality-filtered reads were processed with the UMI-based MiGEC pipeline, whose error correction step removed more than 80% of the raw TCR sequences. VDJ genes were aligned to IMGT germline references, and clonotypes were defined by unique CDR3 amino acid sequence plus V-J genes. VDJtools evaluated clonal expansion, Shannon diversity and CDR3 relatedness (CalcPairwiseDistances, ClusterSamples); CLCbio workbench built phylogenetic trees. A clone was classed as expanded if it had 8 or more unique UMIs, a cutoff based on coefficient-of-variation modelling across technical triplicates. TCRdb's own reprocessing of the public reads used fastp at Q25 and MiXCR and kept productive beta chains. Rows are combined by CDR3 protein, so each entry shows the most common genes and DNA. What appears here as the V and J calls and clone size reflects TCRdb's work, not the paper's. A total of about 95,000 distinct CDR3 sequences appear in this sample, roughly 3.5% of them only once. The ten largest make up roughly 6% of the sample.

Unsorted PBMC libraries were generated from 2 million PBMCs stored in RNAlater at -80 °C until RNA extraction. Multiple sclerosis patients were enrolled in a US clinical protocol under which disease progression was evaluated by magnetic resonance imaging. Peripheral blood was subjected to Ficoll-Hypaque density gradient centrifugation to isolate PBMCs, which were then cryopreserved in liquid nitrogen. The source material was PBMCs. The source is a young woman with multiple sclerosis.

The DNA is TGTGCCAGCAGCTTGGATTATGGGTACACTGAAGCTTTCTTT. The encoded protein is CASSLDYGYTEAFF. In this chain, TRBV5-5 is recombined with TRBJ1-1; a confident D gene designation cannot be given. In the germline V gene (reference sequence), CDR1 corresponds to SGHKS and CDR2 to YYEKEE. The junction shows trimming of 0 bases on V and 3 bases on J, plus 9 bases between the germline ends. Including cysteine and phenylalanine, the CDR3 has 14 amino acids. The retained sequence is limited to the CDR3, 42 bases, with the frame set at the first base. Reference TRBV5-5 and TRBJ1-1 genes cover what lies past the CDR3, so the full variable domain is DAGVTQSPTHLIKTRGQQVTLRCSPISGHKSVSWYQQVLGQGPQFIFQYYEKEERGRGNFPDRFSARQFPNYSSELNVNALLLGDSALYLCASSLDYGYTEAFFGQGTRLTVV.